Listed here are 26 T cell receptor beta chains from one sample, sequenced in a study of PD-1 blockade in classical Hodgkin lymphoma. Relapse was seen in all patients after autologous stem cell transplantation, and brentuximab vedotin exposure was variable. Libraries were prepared by immunoSEQ multiplex PCR; TCRdb keeps only in-frame clonotypes and omits some of them. The table includes roughly 31,000 clones, about 71% detected once. The sample in question was peripheral blood mononuclear cells (PBMCs), obtained before the second cycle of nivolumab. The receptors shown here come from a human donor with classical Hodgkin lymphoma.

The genes are TRBV6-5 and TRBJ1-1; D might be TRBD1 (6 bases). Germline V lookup: CDR1 MNHEY, CDR2 SVGAGI. This CDR3 is built from 14 residues. The V and J ends lost 6 bases and 3 bases respectively, with 14 bases between them. The DNA for the CDR3 is TGTGCCAGCAGATCAAGGGGGGGCTACACTGAAGCTTTCTTT. Translation gives CASRSRGGYTEAFF.

On this clone: Other DNA sequences in this sample translate to the same CDR3. The chain joins TRBV29-1 to TRBJ2-7, with D perhaps TRBD2 (7 bases). Between the trimmed V and J ends, which lost 6 bases and 3 bases, there was a span of 15 bases. CDR1 is SQVTM and CDR2 is ANQGSEA in the germline V gene. This CDR3 is built from 13 residues. This CDR3 reads CSVGGGGGYEQYF. CDR3 coding DNA: TGCAGCGTGGGAGGAGGGGGGGGCTACGAGCAGTACTTC.

The V and J genes are TRBV4-3 and TRBJ2-5; either TRBD1 or TRBD2 may fit D (5 bases each). CDR1 LGHNA and CDR2 YSLEER come from the germline V gene. The CDR3 extends over 15 amino acids. V lost 0 bases to trimming and J lost 1 base, with 9 bases between them. This chain's CDR3 is CASSQDPGSQETQYF. The CDR3 DNA is TGCGCCAGCAGCCAAGATCCAGGGAGCCAAGAGACCCAGTACTTC.

A few counts support this clone. The V and J genes are TRBV30 and TRBJ2-7; 13 nucleotides line up with TRBD2. This CDR3 is built from 12 residues. Germline CDR1 GTSNPN, CDR2 SVGIG (reference sequence). The ends lost 2 bases at V and 12 bases at J; junction bases unmatched: 4. This chain's CDR3 is CAWSKTSGRSYF. In DNA form, the CDR3 reads TGTGCCTGGAGTAAGACTAGCGGGAGGTCGTACTTC.

Only one count was recorded for this clone. The rearrangement links TRBV30 to TRBJ1-2; a possible D gene is TRBD1 (5 bases). CDR3 length equals 12 residues. Looked up from germline, CDR1 is GTSNPN and CDR2 is SVGIG (reference sequence). The V gene lost 0 bases and the J gene lost 7 bases, with 9 bases spanning the gap. The CDR3 protein is CAWSVTGVGYTF. The CDR3 DNA is TGTGCCTGGAGTGTAACAGGAGTTGGCTACACCTTC.

V gene TRBV25-1 combines with J gene TRBJ1-2; D not certain. Germline V gene data show CDR1 as MGHDK and CDR2 as SYGVNS. The CDR3 runs 13 residues. The germline V and J ends were trimmed by 4 bases and 3 bases, with 9 bases remaining between them. The CDR3 region has the DNA TGTGCCAGCAGTGTTAAGAAAGACTATGGCTACACCTTC. Translated: CASSVKKDYGYTF.

This rearrangement joins TRBV7-2 to TRBJ2-3, with D tentatively TRBD1 or TRBD2 (5 bases each). Trimming took 7 bases from V and 9 from J, leaving 11 bases between them. This CDR3 is 11 amino acids long. Germline CDR1 is SGHTA and CDR2 is FQGNSA. DNA for the CDR3: TGTGCCAGCACCTGGGGGAAAACGCAGTATTTT. It translates to CASTWGKTQYF.

This chain links TRBV23-1 with TRBJ1-2; possible D gene TRBD1, 5 bases. TRBV23-1 is recorded as an ORF, its role being uncertain. The CDR3 runs 13 residues. Deletions cut 3 bases from V and 6 bases from J, with 11 bases between. The chain's CDR3 is CASSQGERDGYTF. CDR3 sequence (DNA): TGCGCCAGCAGTCAGGGGGAACGAGATGGCTACACCTTC.

The chain couples TRBV5-4 to TRBJ2-3; D is possibly TRBD1 (5 bases). Trimming cost V 2 bases and J 2 bases, with 9 bases left between them. Germline values: CDR1 SGHNT, CDR2 YYREEE (reference sequence). The CDR3 totals 14 residues. This CDR3 reads CASSFDSPTDTQYF. The CDR3 region has the DNA TGTGCCAGCAGCTTTGACAGCCCCACAGATACGCAGTATTTT.

This clone was seen more than once but under ten times. The J gene is TRBJ2-5, the V gene TRBV5-6, with D perhaps TRBD2 (6 bases). The CDR3 runs to 14 residues. The germline gives CDR1 SGHDT, CDR2 YYEEEE. The V end was cut by 7 bases, the J end by 5 bases, with 18 bases between. CDR3 loop: CASCSVGRGETQYF. Written as DNA, the CDR3 is TGTGCCAGCTGCTCGGTCGGGAGAGGGGAGACCCAGTACTTC. The complete variable domain, with remaining parts taken from reference TRBV5-6 and TRBJ2-5, reads DAGVTQSPTHLIKTRGQQVTLRCSPKSGHDTVSWYQQALGQGPQFIFQYYEEEERQRGNFPDRFSGHQFPNYSSELNVNALLLGDSALYLCASCSVGRGETQYFGPGTRLLVL.

This clone was seen a few times. The chain carries TRBV7-8 and TRBJ2-5; 10 nucleotides agree with TRBD1. Germline CDR1 reads SGHVS; CDR2 reads FQNEAQ. The CDR3 has 15 residues. The J segment lost 5 bases and the V segment lost 4 bases, leaving 7 bases of the junction unmatched. The CDR3 DNA sequence: TGTGCCAGCAGCTCCCGGGACAGGGGTGCGGAGACCCAGTACTTC. Translation gives CASSSRDRGAETQYF.

The J gene is TRBJ2-3, the V gene TRBV11-2; maybe TRBD2 (7 bases). The CDR3 has 16 amino acids. CDR1 is SGHAT, CDR2 FQNNGV, per germline. V lost 2 bases to trimming and J lost 2 bases, with 14 bases between them. The CDR3 spells CASSLLGGAPTDTQYF. CDR3 DNA sequence: TGTGCCAGCAGCTTATTAGGGGGGGCCCCCACAGATACGCAGTATTTT.

This chain connects TRBV18 to TRBJ2-5, with 13 bases matching TRBD2. Trimming took 4 bases from V and 9 from J; bases not matched to a gene: 11. Germline lookup yields CDR1 KGHSH and CDR2 LQKENI. The CDR3 length is 16 residues. CDR3 nucleotide sequence: TGTGCCAGCTCACTAGGGACTAGCGGGACCGGCGGCGCCCAGTACTTC. Translated: CASSLGTSGTGGAQYF. The full variable domain, rest sourced from reference TRBV18 and TRBJ2-5, is NAGVMQNPRHLVRRRGQEARLRCSPMKGHSHVYWYRQLPEEGLKFMVYLQKENIIDESGMPKERFSAEFPKEGPSILRIQQVVRGDSAAYFCASSLGTSGTGGAQYFGPGTRLLVL.

The J gene is TRBJ2-3, the V gene TRBV7-9, with a weak D call TRBD2 (7 bases). Germline CDR1 SEHNR, CDR2 FQNEAQ (reference sequence). Deletions cut 3 bases from V and 6 bases from J, with 19 bases between. The CDR3 is made up of 16 amino acids. The CDR3: CASSFRGRGEGDTQYF. The DNA of the CDR3 is TGTGCCAGCAGCTTTCGGGGGCGCGGGGAGGGCGATACGCAGTATTTT.

The V gene is TRBV11-1, the J gene TRBJ2-7; TRBD1 aligns across 8 bases. The CDR3 totals 13 residues. Per the germline V gene, CDR1 is SGHAT and CDR2 is FQDESV (reference sequence). Germline trimming cut 5 bases from V and 4 bases from J; bases unmatched to any gene: 4. The CDR3, as DNA: TGTGCCAGCAGCCTGGGACAGGAGTACGAGCAGTACTTC. Amino acid sequence: CASSLGQEYEQYF. The variable domain in full, with the rest retrieved from reference TRBV11-1 and TRBJ2-7, is EAEVAQSPRYKITEKSQAVAFWCDPISGHATLYWYRQILGQGPELLVQFQDESVVDDSQLPKDRFSAERLKGVDSTLKIQPAELGDSAMYLCASSLGQEYEQYFGPGTRLTVT.

The CDR3 spells CASSPYGLESHGYTF. Written as DNA, the CDR3 is TGCGCCAGCAGCCCCTACGGGCTAGAAAGCCATGGCTACACCTTC. The V gene is TRBV5-1, the J gene TRBJ1-2; D not resolved. This CDR3 has 15 amino acids. CDR1 and CDR2 (germline): SGHRS, YFSETQ. V gave up 4 bases and J gave up 6 bases, with 19 bases separating them.

This chain connects TRBV27 to TRBJ2-7; unclear D gene. The germline gives CDR1 MNHEY, CDR2 SMNVEV (reference sequence). The V and J ends lost 0 bases and 7 bases respectively, with 10 bases between them. The length of the CDR3 is 13 residues. This chain's CDR3 is CASSLSTSREQYF. The CDR3 bases are TGTGCCAGCAGTTTATCTACCTCAAGGGAGCAGTACTTC.

With respect to this clone: Other DNA sequences in the same sample also yield this CDR3. The genes are TRBV18 and TRBJ1-5; possible D gene TRBD1, 5 bases. In germline, CDR1 is KGHSH, CDR2 LQKENI. The CDR3 has 13 amino acids. V dropped 2 bases and J dropped 7 bases, with 9 bases sitting between them. CDR3 protein: CASSPGGGQPQHF. The CDR3, as DNA: TGTGCCAGCTCACCAGGGGGGGGACAGCCCCAGCATTTT.

This clone was found once. The V call is TRBV6-5, the J call TRBJ2-2; 9 bases agree with TRBD2. The V gene end was trimmed by 6 bases and the J gene end by 6 bases; junction bases not matched to a gene: 2. Germline loops: CDR1 MNHEY, CDR2 SVGAGI. There are 13 residues in the CDR3. The CDR3 here is CASRTSGSGELFF. CDR3 nucleotides: TGTGCCAGCAGAACTAGCGGGTCCGGGGAGCTGTTTTTT.

The rearrangement uses TRBV7-3 and TRBJ2-1; TRBD2 might be the D (6 bases). In germline, CDR1 is SGHTA, CDR2 FQGTGA. This CDR3 contains 18 residues. V lost 1 base to trimming and J lost 3 bases, with 19 bases between them. The DNA of the CDR3 is TGTGCCAGCAGCTTAAGATCCGGTCCTAGCGACTACTACAATGAGCAGTTCTTC. Protein sequence: CASSLRSGPSDYYNEQFF.

The chain is built from TRBV7-2 and TRBJ2-1; the match to TRBD1 covers 8 bases. Germline assignment: CDR1 SGHTA and CDR2 FQGNSA. V lost 0 bases to trimming and J lost 3 bases; unmatched junction nucleotides: 4. This CDR3 region has 16 residues. CDR3 residues: CASSLAGTGSYNEQFF. CDR3 DNA sequence: TGTGCCAGCAGCTTAGCAGGGACAGGAAGCTACAATGAGCAGTTCTTC.

Worth noting for this clone: At the DNA level, this CDR3 is encoded by other sequences in the same sample as well. The J gene is TRBJ2-1, the V gene TRBV30; D may be TRBD2 (5 bases). The V gene lost 4 bases and the J gene lost 7 bases, with 8 bases spanning the gap. The CDR3 consists of 11 residues. CDR1 and CDR2 (germline): GTSNPN, SVGIG (reference sequence). In DNA, the CDR3 is TGTGCCTGGACTAGAGGGAATGAGCAGTTCTTC. Its translation is CAWTRGNEQFF.

This clone has more than one count but fewer than ten. This chain joins TRBV19 and TRBJ1-1, with 8 bases matching TRBD1. The CDR3 length is 14 residues. CDR1 and CDR2 (germline): LNHDA, SQIVND (reference sequence). V lost 3 bases to trimming and J lost 1 base; unmatched junction nucleotides: 1. In DNA, the CDR3 is TGTGCCAGTAGTATCACAGGGGGGAACACTGAAGCTTTCTTT. Its protein is CASSITGGNTEAFF. Combining the CDR3 with reference TRBV19 and TRBJ1-1 gives the whole variable domain DGGITQSPKYLFRKEGQNVTLSCEQNLNHDAMYWYRQDPGQGLRLIYYSQIVNDFQKGDIAEGYSVSREKKESFPLTVTSAQKNPTAFYLCASSITGGNTEAFFGQGTRLTVV.

V and J are TRBV4-2 and TRBJ2-7; 7 nucleotides match TRBD2. This CDR3 spans 15 amino acids. Germline CDR1 reads LGHNA; CDR2 reads YNFKEQ. V gave up 8 bases and J gave up 3 bases; unmatched junction bases: 13. The CDR3 region has the DNA TGTGCCAGCCGAGAGAGGGGCGGGAGTGGCTACGAGCAGTACTTC. Amino acid sequence: CASRERGGSGYEQYF.

The rearrangement uses TRBV10-1 and TRBJ1-5; possibly TRBD1 for D (5 bases). V lost 0 bases, J lost 2 bases, and 11 bases lay in between. Germline V lookup: CDR1 WNHNN, CDR2 SYGVQD (reference sequence). This CDR3 is 16 amino acids long. The CDR3 region is CASSESAQGGNQPQHF. The CDR3 bases are TGCGCCAGCAGTGAGTCGGCTCAGGGAGGCAATCAGCCCCAGCATTTT.

The V gene is TRBV28, the J gene TRBJ2-7; D perhaps matches TRBD1 (6 bases). V lost 6 bases and J 3 bases, leaving 15 bases between the germline ends. The CDR3 has 14 amino acids. Germline V gene lookup returns CDR1 MDHEN and CDR2 SYDVKM. The CDR3, as DNA: TGTGCCAGCAGGCCCCGACAGGCCTACTACGAGCAGTACTTC. This translates into CASRPRQAYYEQYF. Looking up the rest from reference TRBV28 and TRBJ2-7 gives the full variable domain: DVKVTQSSRYLVKRTGEKVFLECVQDMDHENMFWYRQDPGLGLRLIYFSYDVKMKEKGDIPEGYSVSREKKERFSLILESASTNQTSMYLCASRPRQAYYEQYFGPGTRLTVT.